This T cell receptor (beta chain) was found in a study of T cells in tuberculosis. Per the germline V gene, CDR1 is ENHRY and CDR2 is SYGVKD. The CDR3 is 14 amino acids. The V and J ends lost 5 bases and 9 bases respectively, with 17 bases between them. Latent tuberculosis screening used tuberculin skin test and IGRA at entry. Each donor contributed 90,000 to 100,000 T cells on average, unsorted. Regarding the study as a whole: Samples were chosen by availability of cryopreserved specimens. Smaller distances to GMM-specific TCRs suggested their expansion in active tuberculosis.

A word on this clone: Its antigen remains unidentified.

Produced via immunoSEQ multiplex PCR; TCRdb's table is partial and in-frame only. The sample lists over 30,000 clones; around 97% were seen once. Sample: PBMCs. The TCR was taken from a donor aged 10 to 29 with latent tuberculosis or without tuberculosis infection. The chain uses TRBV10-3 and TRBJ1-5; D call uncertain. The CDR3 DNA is TGTGCCATCAGTCGGGGAGAAGGTCATTGGCCCCAGCATTTT. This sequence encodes CAISRGEGHWPQHF.